A selection of T cell receptor beta chains follows, all from one sample in a study of OX40 agonist ivuxolimab in advanced cancers. Assay: immunoSEQ multiplex PCR; the TCRdb copy retains only in-frame clones and omits some. This sample has tens of thousands of clones, with roughly 93% found just once. The sequences come from CD4+ or CD8+ T cells sorted from blood, collected in a trial of the OX40 agonist ivuxolimab. All receptors come from an adult with an advanced solid tumor such as melanoma, head and neck, liver or kidney cancer. Both conserved end residues are part of each CDR3. The D gene is left open where the match is weak. Some rows have no size entry. The others give once, few or many, or a class for an expanded clone.

abundance	v_gene	j_gene	d_gene	CDR3aa	CDR3nt
once	TRBV6-5	TRBJ2-1	-	CASSASSYSYNEQFF	TGTGCCAGCAGTGCGTCTAGTTACTCCTACAATGAGCAGTTCTTC
-	TRBV19	TRBJ2-7	TRBD1	CASSISGTGWGEQYF	TGTGCCAGTAGTATAAGTGGGACAGGCTGGGGCGAGCAGTACTTC
-	TRBV5-6	TRBJ1-1	-	CASSLSFSDNTEAFF	TGTGCCAGCAGCTTGTCGTTCTCCGATAACACTGAAGCTTTCTTT
-	TRBV4-3	TRBJ1-2	-	CASSQVASGAYGYTF	TGCGCCAGCAGCCAAGTTGCATCGGGGGCATATGGCTACACCTTC
-	TRBV19	TRBJ1-5	-	CASIRGRNQPQHF	TGTGCCAGTATTAGAGGGCGCAATCAGCCCCAGCATTTT
-	TRBV7-2	TRBJ2-7	-	CASGGPFDSYEQYF	TGTGCCAGCGGCGGGCCCTTCGATTCCTACGAGCAGTACTTC
-	TRBV7-9	TRBJ1-5	-	CASSLADWGSGNQPQHF	TGTGCCAGCAGCTTAGCTGATTGGGGTTCGGGCAATCAGCCCCAGCATTTT
once	TRBV7-8	TRBJ1-4	TRBD1	CASSPGSRTGGEKLFF	TGTGCCAGCAGCCCAGGTTCCCGGACAGGGGGTGAAAAACTGTTTTTT
-	TRBV30	TRBJ2-7	-	CAWSVFGTYEQYF	TGTGCCTGGAGTGTATTCGGAACGTACGAGCAGTACTTC
-	TRBV10-3	TRBJ2-1	-	CAILLGNEQFF	TGTGCCATTCTACTAGGGAATGAGCAGTTCTTC
-	TRBV25-1	TRBJ2-7	-	CASSERTATKWAPYEQYF	TGTGCCAGCAGTGAAAGGACAGCGACGAAATGGGCCCCCTACGAGCAGTACTTC
-	TRBV28	TRBJ1-1	-	CASSFTGGLMNTEAFF	TGTGCCAGCAGTTTCACCGGGGGTCTCATGAACACTGAAGCTTTCTTT
-	TRBV9	TRBJ1-2	TRBD1	CASNGDRGVNYGYTF	TGTGCCAGCAACGGGGACAGGGGGGTCAACTATGGCTACACCTTC
-	TRBV7-8	TRBJ1-2	TRBD1	CASSLGTGVGWDYGYTF	TGTGCCAGCAGCTTGGGGACAGGAGTTGGGTGGGACTATGGCTACACCTTC
-	TRBV19	TRBJ2-3	TRBD2	CASRPTSGRGTDTQYF	TGTGCCAGTAGGCCGACTAGCGGGAGAGGCACAGATACGCAGTATTTT
-	TRBV5-4	TRBJ2-7	-	CASSLGTGGGYEQYF	TGTGCCAGCAGCTTGGGGACGGGTGGGGGCTACGAGCAGTACTTC
-	TRBV5-6	TRBJ2-7	-	CASSSKPYPADYEQYF	TGTGCCAGCAGCTCCAAACCTTACCCGGCGGACTACGAGCAGTACTTC
few	TRBV25-1	TRBJ1-1	-	CASGTGNTEAFF	TGTGCCAGCGGTACAGGGAACACTGAAGCTTTCTTT
-	TRBV4-3	TRBJ1-6	-	CASSQVGPTSSYNSPLHF	TGCGCCAGCAGCCAAGTGGGACCGACGAGCTCCTATAATTCACCCCTCCACTTT
-	TRBV27	TRBJ2-5	-	CASSSDRGQETQYF	TGTGCCAGCAGCTCGGACCGTGGCCAAGAGACCCAGTACTTC
-	TRBV6-1	TRBJ1-1	-	CASSTPGLNTEAFF	TGTGCCAGCAGCACCCCGGGCCTGAACACTGAAGCTTTCTTT
-	TRBV7-9	TRBJ2-1	-	CASSFDSYNEQFF	TGTGCCAGCAGCTTTGACAGCTACAATGAGCAGTTCTTC
-	TRBV7-8	TRBJ2-1	-	CASSLDPGESEQFF	TGTGCCAGCAGCTTAGACCCCGGGGAGAGTGAGCAGTTCTTC
-	TRBV9	TRBJ2-2	TRBD2	CASSERLAGPTGELFF	TGTGCCAGCAGCGAAAGACTAGCGGGACCAACCGGGGAGCTGTTTTTT
few	TRBV9	TRBJ1-2	-	CASSVEEFPYTF	TGTGCCAGCAGCGTAGAGGAGTTTCCCTACACCTTC
-	TRBV20-1	TRBJ2-1	-	CSAVVAGLPFF	TGCAGTGCCGTTGTAGCAGGGCTTCCGTTCTTC
-	TRBV7-3	TRBJ2-7	-	CASSAKQGPYEQYF	TGTGCCAGCAGCGCCAAACAGGGCCCCTACGAGCAGTACTTC
-	TRBV28	TRBJ1-1	-	CASSSPGTEAFF	TGTGCCAGCAGTTCCCCGGGGACTGAAGCTTTCTTT
-	TRBV5-1	TRBJ2-1	-	CASSPPGGPTYNEQFF	TGCGCCAGCAGCCCCCCGGGCGGGCCAACCTACAATGAGCAGTTCTTC
-	TRBV19	TRBJ2-5	TRBD2	CASSPEGLAGGWYQETQYF	TGTGCCAGTAGTCCGGAGGGACTAGCGGGGGGTTGGTACCAAGAGACCCAGTACTTC
-	TRBV7-2	TRBJ2-1	TRBD2	CASSPGGPYNEQFF	TGTGCCAGCAGCCCGGGGGGGCCGTACAATGAGCAGTTCTTC
-	TRBV15	TRBJ2-3	TRBD1	CATSRRGQGAFADTQYF	TGTGCCACCAGCAGGAGGGGGCAGGGGGCGTTTGCAGATACGCAGTATTTT
-	TRBV15	TRBJ2-3	TRBD2	CATSRVGSGVSTDTQYF	TGTGCCACCAGCAGAGTTGGTAGCGGGGTGAGCACAGATACGCAGTATTTT
-	TRBV7-9	TRBJ1-3	-	CASSQGDKSPGNTIYF	TGTGCCAGCAGCCAAGGGGACAAGTCCCCCGGAAACACCATATATTTT
-	TRBV2	TRBJ2-7	-	CASPPQGLQSSYEQYF	TGTGCCAGCCCGCCACAGGGCCTTCAGAGCTCCTACGAGCAGTACTTC
-	TRBV15	TRBJ2-5	-	CATSREDSPGQETQYF	TGTGCCACCAGCAGAGAGGACAGTCCGGGCCAAGAGACCCAGTACTTC
-	TRBV18	TRBJ1-5	TRBD1	CASSPIRGPYNQPQHF	TGTGCCAGCTCACCAATTAGGGGGCCCTACAATCAGCCCCAGCATTTT
-	TRBV6-6	TRBJ2-1	TRBD1	CASSYSGQGDEQFF	TGTGCCAGCAGTTACTCGGGACAGGGCGATGAGCAGTTCTTC
-	TRBV6-5	TRBJ2-2	TRBD2	CASLAGGYATGELFF	TGTGCCAGCCTAGCGGGAGGGTACGCCACCGGGGAGCTGTTTTTT
-	TRBV7-9	TRBJ1-5	-	CASSSINQPQHF	TGTGCCAGCAGCTCGATCAATCAGCCCCAGCATTTT
-	TRBV11-3	TRBJ1-4	-	CASSDATNEKLFF	TGTGCCAGCAGCGACGCAACTAATGAAAAACTGTTTTTT